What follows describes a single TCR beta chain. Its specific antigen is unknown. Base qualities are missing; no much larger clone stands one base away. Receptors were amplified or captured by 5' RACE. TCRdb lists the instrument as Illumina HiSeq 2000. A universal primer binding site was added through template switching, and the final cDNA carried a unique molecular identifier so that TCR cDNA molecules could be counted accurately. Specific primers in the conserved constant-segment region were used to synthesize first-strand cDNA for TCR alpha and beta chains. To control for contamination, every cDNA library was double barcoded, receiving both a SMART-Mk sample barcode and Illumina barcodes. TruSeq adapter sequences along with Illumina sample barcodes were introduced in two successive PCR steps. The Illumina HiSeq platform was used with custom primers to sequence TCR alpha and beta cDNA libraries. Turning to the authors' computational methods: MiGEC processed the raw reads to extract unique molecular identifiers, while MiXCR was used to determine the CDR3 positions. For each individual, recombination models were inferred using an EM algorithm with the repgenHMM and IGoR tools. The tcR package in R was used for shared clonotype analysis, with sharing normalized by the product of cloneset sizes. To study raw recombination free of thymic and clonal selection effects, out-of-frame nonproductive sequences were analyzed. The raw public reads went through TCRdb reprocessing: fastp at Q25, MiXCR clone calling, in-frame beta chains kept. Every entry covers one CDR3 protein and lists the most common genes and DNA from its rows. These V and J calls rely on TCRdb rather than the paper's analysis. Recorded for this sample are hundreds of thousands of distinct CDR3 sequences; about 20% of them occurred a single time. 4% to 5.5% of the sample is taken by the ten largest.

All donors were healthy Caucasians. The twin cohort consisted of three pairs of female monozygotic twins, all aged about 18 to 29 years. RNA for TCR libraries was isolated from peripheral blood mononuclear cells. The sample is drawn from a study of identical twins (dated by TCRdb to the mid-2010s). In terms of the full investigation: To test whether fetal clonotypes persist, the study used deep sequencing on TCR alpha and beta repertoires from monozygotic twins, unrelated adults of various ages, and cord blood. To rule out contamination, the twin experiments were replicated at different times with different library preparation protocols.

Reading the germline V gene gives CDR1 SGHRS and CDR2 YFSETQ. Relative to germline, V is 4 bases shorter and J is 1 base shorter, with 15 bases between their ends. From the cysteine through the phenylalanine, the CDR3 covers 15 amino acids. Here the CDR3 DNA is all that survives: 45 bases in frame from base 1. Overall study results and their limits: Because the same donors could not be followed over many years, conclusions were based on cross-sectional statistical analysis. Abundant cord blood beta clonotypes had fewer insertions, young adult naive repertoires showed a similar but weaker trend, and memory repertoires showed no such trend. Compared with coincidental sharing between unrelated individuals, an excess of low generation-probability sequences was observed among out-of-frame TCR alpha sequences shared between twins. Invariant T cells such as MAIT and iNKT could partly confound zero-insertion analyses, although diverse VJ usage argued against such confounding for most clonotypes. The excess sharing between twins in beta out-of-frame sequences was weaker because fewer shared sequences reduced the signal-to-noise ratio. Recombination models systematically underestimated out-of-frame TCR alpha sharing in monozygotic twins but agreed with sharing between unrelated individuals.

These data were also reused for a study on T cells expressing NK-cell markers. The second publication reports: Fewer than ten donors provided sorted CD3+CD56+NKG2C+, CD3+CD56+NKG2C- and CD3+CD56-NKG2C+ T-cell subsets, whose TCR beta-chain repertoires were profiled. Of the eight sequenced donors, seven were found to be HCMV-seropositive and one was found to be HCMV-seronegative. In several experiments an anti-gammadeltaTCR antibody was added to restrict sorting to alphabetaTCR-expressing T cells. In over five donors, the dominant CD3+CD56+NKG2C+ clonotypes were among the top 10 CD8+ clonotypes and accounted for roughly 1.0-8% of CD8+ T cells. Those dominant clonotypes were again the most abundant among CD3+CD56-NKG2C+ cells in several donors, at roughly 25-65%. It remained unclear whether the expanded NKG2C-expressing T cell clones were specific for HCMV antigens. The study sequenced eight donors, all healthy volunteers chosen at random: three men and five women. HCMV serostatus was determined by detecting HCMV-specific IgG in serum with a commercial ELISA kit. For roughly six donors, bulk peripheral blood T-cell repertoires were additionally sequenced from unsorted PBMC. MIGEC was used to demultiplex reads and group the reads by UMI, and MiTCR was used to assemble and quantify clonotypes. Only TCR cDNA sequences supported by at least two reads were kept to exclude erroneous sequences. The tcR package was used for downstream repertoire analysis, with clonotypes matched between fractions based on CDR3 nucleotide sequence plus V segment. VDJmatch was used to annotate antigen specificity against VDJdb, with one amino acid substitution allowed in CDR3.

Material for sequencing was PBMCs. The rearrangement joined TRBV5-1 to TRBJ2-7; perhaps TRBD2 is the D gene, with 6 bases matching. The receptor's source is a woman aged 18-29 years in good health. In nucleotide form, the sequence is TGCGCCAGCAGCCACACAGAGGGACTTTCCTACGAGCAGTACTTC. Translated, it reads CASSHTEGLSYEQYF.